The rows below give T cell receptor beta chains drawn from one sample of a study of T cell responses to AZD1222 COVID-19 vaccine. TCRdb keeps only in-frame clones here, not all; method: immunoSEQ multiplex PCR. This sample has approximately 140,000 clones, with around 95% found just once. The sample consisted of peripheral blood, taken on day 0 of AZD1222 vaccination. Source of these receptors: an adult in good health. The CDR3 runs from the conserved cysteine through the conserved F or W. D genes are given only for firm matches. The size field is filled for only some rows; it gives once, few, many or a size class.

TRBJ1-3 | TRBV5-4 | NA | NA | CASSSRGGSGNTIYF | TGTGCCAGCAGCTCCCGAGGTGGGAGTGGAAACACCATATATTTT
TRBJ1-4 | TRBV6-5 | NA | NA | CASSSTAIDEKLFF | TGTGCCAGCAGTTCGACCGCCATCGATGAAAAACTGTTTTTT
TRBJ1-5 | TRBV5-6 | NA | NA | CASSLGDQPQHF | TGTGCCAGCAGCTTGGGGGATCAGCCCCAGCATTTT
TRBJ1-2 | TRBV3-1/TRBV3-2 | NA | TRBD1 | CASSQAGQGAGYGYTF | TGTGCCAGCAGCCAAGCGGGGCAGGGGGCCGGCTATGGCTACACCTTC
TRBJ2-5 | TRBV14 | NA | NA | CASTGQQQETQYF | TGTGCCAGCACTGGACAGCAACAAGAGACCCAGTACTTC
TRBJ1-6 | TRBV27 | NA | NA | CASTIQDPLHF | TGTGCCAGCACAATTCAGGATCCCCTCCACTTT
TRBJ1-5 | TRBV19 | NA | TRBD1 | CASSIWDSKYQPQHF | TGTGCCAGTAGTATCTGGGACAGCAAATATCAGCCCCAGCATTTT
TRBJ1-2 | TRBV6-4 | NA | NA | CASSESFGSFYGYTF | TGTGCCAGCAGTGAAAGTTTCGGCAGCTTCTATGGCTACACCTTC
TRBJ1-2 | TRBV9 | NA | NA | CASSALFPFYGYTF | TGTGCCAGCAGCGCATTGTTCCCGTTCTATGGCTACACCTTC
TRBJ1-1 | TRBV15 | NA | TRBD1 | CATSRYTTGVPEAFF | TGTGCCACCAGCAGATATACGACAGGGGTCCCTGAAGCTTTCTTT
TRBJ1-6 | TRBV27 | NA | NA | CASSPAGQLNSPLHF | TGTGCCAGCAGTCCGGCGGGGCAGTTAAATTCACCCCTCCACTTT
TRBJ1-1 | TRBV20-1 | NA | NA | CSASHPNGVNTEAFF | TGCAGTGCTAGTCACCCGAACGGCGTGAACACTGAAGCTTTCTTT
TRBJ1-4 | TRBV15 | NA | NA | CATSRDPRQGPTNEKLFF | TGTGCCACCAGCAGAGATCCCCGGCAGGGCCCCACTAATGAAAAACTGTTTTTT
TRBJ1-1 | TRBV12-3/TRBV12-4 | NA | NA | CASTVNLGTEAFF | TGTGCCAGCACAGTGAACCTAGGGACTGAAGCTTTCTTT
TRBJ1-2 | TRBV4-3 | NA | NA | CASSQDRADYGYTF | TGCGCCAGCAGCCAAGATCGCGCCGATTATGGCTACACCTTC
TRBJ1-2 | TRBV6-4 | once | NA | CASSPTIQRGYTF | TGTGCCAGCAGTCCGACAATCCAAAGGGGCTACACCTTC
TRBJ2-5 | TRBV9 | NA | TRBD2 | CASSAGLAVEGGETQYF | TGTGCCAGCAGCGCGGGACTAGCGGTAGAGGGAGGAGAGACCCAGTACTTC
TRBJ1-6 | TRBV7-9 | NA | NA | CASSLALGTEETPLHF | TGTGCCAGCAGCTTAGCTCTCGGGACGGAGGAGACACCCCTCCACTTT
TRBJ2-1 | TRBV20-1 | NA | TRBD2 | CSARGLAGGNEQFF | TGCAGTGCTCGTGGACTAGCGGGGGGCAATGAGCAGTTCTTC
TRBJ1-4 | TRBV20-1 | NA | TRBD1 | CSARTRDRSVF | TGCAGTGCTAGAACCCGGGACAGGAGCGTCTTT
TRBJ1-2 | TRBV27 | NA | NA | CASSRDPLYGYTF | TGTGCCAGCAGCCGGGATCCCCTCTATGGCTACACCTTC
TRBJ1-4 | TRBV29-1 | NA | NA | CSVRAPGVEKLFF | TGCAGCGTGCGGGCCCCGGGGGTCGAAAAACTGTTTTTT
TRBJ2-1 | TRBV9 | NA | TRBD2 | CASSVALGLAGGGEQFF | TGTGCCAGCAGCGTAGCTCTTGGACTAGCGGGAGGAGGTGAGCAGTTCTTC
TRBJ2-1 | TRBV4-2 | once | TRBD2 | CASTPQESSGEQWNEQFF | TGTGCCAGCACCCCCCAAGAATCAAGCGGGGAGCAATGGAATGAGCAGTTCTTC
TRBJ1-2 | TRBV2 | NA | TRBD1 | CASRPGQGANYGYTF | TGTGCCAGCAGACCCGGACAGGGGGCGAACTATGGCTACACCTTC
TRBJ2-6 | TRBV5-1 | NA | NA | CASNLQENSGANVLTF | TGCGCCAGCAACCTGCAGGAAAACTCTGGGGCCAACGTCCTGACTTTC
TRBJ2-2 | TRBV10-3 | NA | TRBD1 | CAIRAGTGDGELFF | TGTGCCATCAGGGCCGGGACAGGGGACGGGGAGCTGTTTTTT
TRBJ1-5 | TRBV10-3 | NA | NA | CAISAGAGNQPQHF | TGTGCCATCAGTGCAGGGGCTGGCAATCAGCCCCAGCATTTT
TRBJ2-1 | TRBV15 | NA | NA | CATSRGGVQNQFF | TGTGCCACCAGCAGAGGAGGGGTACAGAATCAGTTCTTC
TRBJ2-1 | TRBV7-9 | NA | NA | CASGPGSMGNEQFF | TGTGCCAGCGGGCCGGGGAGTATGGGCAATGAGCAGTTCTTC
TRBJ2-6 | TRBV3-1/TRBV3-2 | NA | TRBD1 | CASSRGQGVSGANVLTF | TGTGCCAGCAGCCGGGGACAGGGGGTGTCTGGGGCCAACGTCCTGACTTTC
TRBJ1-2 | TRBV18 | NA | NA | CASSPLTPTPYGYTF | TGTGCCAGCTCACCCTTGACCCCGACACCGTATGGCTACACCTTC
TRBJ1-1 | TRBV3-1/TRBV3-2 | NA | NA | CASSQASGYTEAFF | TGTGCCAGCAGCCAAGCTTCCGGGTACACTGAAGCTTTCTTT
TRBJ2-4 | TRBV5-6 | NA | NA | CASSLLRAGRLAKNIQYF | TGTGCCAGCAGCTTGTTGCGGGCGGGCCGTTTAGCCAAAAACATTCAGTACTTC
TRBJ1-1 | TRBV19 | NA | NA | CASSIRPPATAMNTEAFF | TGTGCCAGTAGTATTCGACCCCCAGCGACAGCCATGAACACTGAAGCTTTCTTT
TRBJ1-5 | TRBV6-1 | few | NA | CASSEAYGGGQPQHF | TGTGCCAGCAGTGAAGCGTACGGGGGTGGTCAGCCCCAGCATTTT
TRBJ1-5 | TRBV19 | NA | TRBD1 | CASTRTGDSNQPQHF | TGTGCCAGTACCAGGACAGGGGACTCCAATCAGCCCCAGCATTTT
TRBJ1-2 | TRBV5-1 | NA | TRBD1 | CASSRGGADGYTF | TGCGCCAGCAGCCGAGGGGGCGCCGATGGCTACACCTTC
TRBJ1-1 | TRBV5-1 | once | NA | CASSPRGMGEAFF | TGCGCCAGCAGCCCTAGGGGCATGGGTGAAGCTTTCTTT
TRBJ1-1 | TRBV6-5 | few | NA | CASSYGTVTNTEAFF | TGTGCCAGCAGTTACGGGACCGTCACGAACACTGAAGCTTTCTTT
TRBJ2-6 | TRBV7-9 | NA | NA | CASSLLGIGANVLTF | TGTGCCAGCAGCCTCTTAGGGATAGGGGCCAACGTCCTGACTTTC
TRBJ2-6 | TRBV11-2 | once | NA | CASSLGGLPSGANVLTF | TGTGCCAGCAGCTTAGGGGGACTCCCATCTGGGGCCAACGTCCTGACTTTC
TRBJ1-2 | TRBV28 | NA | TRBD1 | CASSPAGGQFYGYTF | TGTGCCAGCAGCCCCGCAGGGGGACAGTTCTATGGCTACACCTTC